The T cell receptor beta chain described here comes from a study of T cell responses to AZD1222 COVID-19 vaccine. Study as a whole: It was second doses at about 4 or about 12 weeks that were pooled. Regarding the study as a whole: Repertoires were obtained solely post-peak T cell response.

To note about this clone: Its target is not known.

V was shortened by 4 bases and J by 0 bases, with 12 bases between the two germline ends. The CDR3 loop spans 15 amino acids. Germline V gives CDR1 SGHRS, CDR2 YFSETQ. TCRdb's copy holds only in-frame clones and misses some; the assay was immunoSEQ multiplex PCR. This table holds around 100,000 clones, over 70% found once. The receptor was isolated from an adult in good health. Sample: peripheral blood, taken on day 0 of AZD1222 vaccination. The rearrangement links TRBV5-1 to TRBJ2-3, with D perhaps being TRBD1 or TRBD2 (5 bases each). DNA for the CDR3: TGCGCCAGCAGCAACCGGGACCGCAGCACAGATACGCAGTATTTT. This sequence encodes CASSNRDRSTDTQYF.